The 18 T cell receptor beta chains presented below share a single source sample, sequenced in a study of molecular identifiers for immune sequencing clone quantification. A single record per CDR3 protein comes from TCRdb applying MiXCR to the PCR reads. The sample holds more than 450,000 distinct CDR3 sequences, 25% seen once. Sequences were obtained from naive CD8+ T cells from blood, with Jurkat cell RNA spiked in. Subset in this sample: FACS-sorted CD8+CD4-CCR7+CD45RA+ naive T cells. The receptor set was obtained from a human donor in good health. Some libraries in this study had Jurkat cell RNA spiked in.

This clonotype was counted only a few times. The gene calls are TRBV6-5 and TRBJ1-2; 10 bases are shared with TRBD1. With 7 bases clipped from V and 0 bases from J, the junction kept 14 bases outside the gene matches. The CDR3 totals 18 residues. CDR1 and CDR2 from the germline V gene are MNHEY and SVGAGI. The CDR3 reads CASNPRWDRGLSNYGYTF. CDR3 nucleotides: TGTGCCAGCAACCCAAGATGGGACAGGGGCCTCTCTAACTATGGCTACACCTTC.

The chain's CDR3 is CATSRGFQGAYGYTF. CDR3 DNA: TGTGCCACCAGCAGAGGTTTCCAGGGCGCCTATGGCTACACCTTC. The rearrangement links TRBV15 to TRBJ1-2; possibly TRBD1 for D (5 bases). The germline CDR1 and CDR2 sequences are LNHNV and YYDKDF (reference sequence). The ends were cut back, 1 base at V and 4 bases at J, with 13 bases in the middle. The CDR3 length is 15 residues.

This clonotype occurred many times. The rearrangement uses TRBV6-5 and TRBJ2-3, with TRBD2 matching 11 bases. The ends lost 2 bases at V and 2 bases at J; junction bases unmatched: 3. Germline V gives CDR1 MNHEY, CDR2 SVGAGI. The CDR3 is 16 residues long. CDR3 amino acids: CASSYASGGTTDTQYF. CDR3 nucleotide sequence: TGTGCCAGCAGTTACGCTAGCGGGGGGACCACAGATACGCAGTATTTT.

The sample holds one count of this clonotype. V usage is TRBV12-3 or TRBV12-4 and J usage is TRBJ1-1; D ambiguous. The CDR3 consists of 15 residues. Trimming cost V 3 bases and J 1 base, with 12 bases left between them. The CDR3 coding sequence is TGTGCCAGCAGTTTTGGAGTATCACGGAACACTGAAGCTTTCTTT. Protein sequence: CASSFGVSRNTEAFF.

To note about this clonotype: This sequence may be a read error, since a much larger clone differs from it by one base. The chain is built from TRBV7-9 and TRBJ1-1, with D perhaps matching TRBD1 (5 bases). Per the germline V gene, CDR1 is SEHNR and CDR2 is FQNEAQ (reference sequence). This CDR3 comprises 17 residues. The CDR3 sequence: CAGSLDRGVSMNTEAFF. The CDR3 DNA reads as TGTGCCGGCAGCTTGGATAGAGGGGTGTCCATGAACACTGAAGCTTTCTTT. Full variable domain (rest looked up from reference TRBV7-9 and TRBJ1-1): DTGVSQNPRHKITKRGQNVTFRCDPISEHNRLYWYRQTLGQGPEFLTYFQNEAQLEKSRLLSDRFSAERPKGSFSTLEIQRTEQGDSAMYLCAGSLDRGVSMNTEAFFGQGTRLTVV.

This clonotype occurred many times. The chain has TRBV4-3 and TRBJ2-3; the match to TRBD2 covers 8 bases. The CDR3 totals 15 residues. With V trimmed by 1 base and J by 4 bases, 4 bases remained unmatched. Germline V CDR1 and CDR2: LGHNA, YSLEER. CDR3 sequence (DNA): TGCGCCAGCAGCCAAGGACTAGCGAGGGCAGATACGCAGTATTTT. Its protein is CASSQGLARADTQYF.

The rearrangement uses TRBV12-3 or TRBV12-4 and TRBJ2-2; D is tentatively TRBD1 or TRBD2 (6 bases each). CDR3 size: 17 residues. Trimming shortened V by 3 bases and J by 6 bases, and 20 bases separated the two germline ends. This CDR3 reads CASSFRRGQVRAGELFF. The CDR3 DNA reads TGTGCCAGCAGTTTCCGCCGGGGGCAAGTCAGGGCCGGGGAGCTGTTTTTT.

There are a few counts of this clonotype. Here the CDR3 DNA reads TGTGCCAGCAGCTCCAGGACAGGGGCGGGTGAGCAGTACTTC. Translation: CASSSRTGAGEQYF. J is TRBJ2-7 and V is TRBV11-3; 9 bases are shared with TRBD1. Germline CDR1 is SGHNT and CDR2 is YENEEA. J gave up 7 bases and V 4 bases, and 8 bases lay outside the gene matches. The CDR3 consists of 14 residues. Together with reference TRBV11-3 and TRBJ2-7, the CDR3 gives the full variable domain: EAGVVQSPRYKIIEKKQPVAFWCNPISGHNTLYWYLQNLGQGPELLIRYENEEAVDDSQLPKDRFSAERLKGVDSTLKIQPAELGDSAVYLCASSSRTGAGEQYFGPGTRLTVT.

Comments on this clonotype: Because the CDR3 is missing its conserved closing phenylalanine or tryptophan, this is likely a read error. The genes are TRBV4-3 and TRBJ2-7; D gene ambiguous. This CDR3 is built from 15 residues. V was cut by 0 bases and J by 2 bases, with 11 bases left in between. Germline V CDR1 and CDR2: LGHNA, YSLEER. The CDR3 loop is CASSQDPDGTYEQYL. The CDR3 bases are TGCGCCAGCAGCCAAGATCCTGACGGAACCTACGAGCAGTACCTC.

The V call is TRBV25-1, the J call TRBJ2-7, with a possible D match to TRBD1 (6 bases). V was trimmed by 3 bases and J by 3 bases, leaving 12 bases between them. The CDR3 consists of 14 residues. In germline, CDR1 is MGHDK, CDR2 SYGVNS. CDR3 residues: CASSEGTPNYEQYF. In DNA form, the CDR3 reads TGTGCCAGCAGTGAGGGGACACCCAACTACGAGCAGTACTTC.

This clonotype was seen ten or more times. The V gene is TRBV5-1, the J gene TRBJ1-1; D gene ambiguous. The CDR3 spans 14 residues. Deletions cut 3 bases from V and 6 bases from J, with 15 bases between. CDR1 is SGHRS, CDR2 YFSETQ, per germline. CDR3 in amino acids: CASSSIFGEPEAFF. The CDR3 coding sequence is TGCGCCAGCAGCTCCATTTTCGGGGAGCCTGAAGCTTTCTTT.

At least ten counts were recorded for this clonotype. The CDR3 loop reads CASSGDRVPFGDTQYF. The CDR3 DNA reads as TGTGCCAGCAGCGGAGACAGGGTGCCGTTTGGGGATACGCAGTATTTT. The chain couples TRBV5-5 to TRBJ2-3; the match to TRBD1 covers 7 bases. V trimming: 4 bases; J trimming: 6 bases; junction bases outside the gene matches: 14. The CDR3 spans 16 residues. The germline V gene encodes CDR1 SGHKS and CDR2 YYEKEE (reference sequence).

The table lists this clonotype with many counts. J is TRBJ2-1 and V is TRBV27, with 9 bases lining up with TRBD1. Germline trimming cut 3 bases from V and 4 bases from J; bases unmatched to any gene: 1. This CDR3 region has 14 residues. CDR1 and CDR2 from the germline V gene are MNHEY and SMNVEV (reference sequence). For the CDR3, the DNA is TGTGCCAGCAGTTTTGGGACAGGGTACAATGAGCAGTTCTTC. This codes for CASSFGTGYNEQFF.

This clonotype was seen a few times. The V call is TRBV24-1, the J call TRBJ1-5, with D unresolved. The germline V gene encodes CDR1 KGHDR and CDR2 SFDVKD. V was trimmed by 0 bases and J by 10 bases, leaving 9 bases between them. The CDR3 runs 13 residues. The CDR3 protein is CATSDLGGGPQHF. The CDR3 DNA is TGTGCCACCAGTGATTTGGGCGGCGGCCCCCAGCATTTT.

This clonotype was seen repeatedly, ten times or more. The rearrangement joins TRBV2 to TRBJ1-1; D not resolved. Trimming pared 0 bases from V and 1 base from J, leaving 15 bases between. This CDR3 is 17 amino acids long. Germline assignment: CDR1 SNHLY and CDR2 FYNNEI. The CDR3 spells CASSEALVGRQNTEAFF. The CDR3 coding sequence is TGTGCCAGCAGTGAAGCGCTAGTGGGTCGTCAGAACACTGAAGCTTTCTTT.

This rearrangement joins TRBV5-4 to TRBJ2-1, with D perhaps TRBD1 or TRBD2 (6 bases each). Germline V lookup: CDR1 SGHNT, CDR2 YYREEE (reference sequence). The V end was cut by 2 bases, the J end by 7 bases, with 10 bases between. The CDR3 contains 13 residues. CDR3 protein: CASSFWRGNEQFF. CDR3 nucleotides: TGTGCCAGCAGCTTTTGGAGGGGGAATGAGCAGTTCTTC.

The sample holds many counts of this clonotype. V usage is TRBV30 and J usage is TRBJ2-3; unclear D gene. Trimming shortened V by 0 bases and J by 0 bases, and 7 bases separated the two germline ends. The germline V gene encodes CDR1 GTSNPN and CDR2 SVGIG (reference sequence). The CDR3 sequence is 14 residues long. The CDR3 DNA is TGTGCCTGGAGTGTCCTCGCTAGCACAGATACGCAGTATTTT. It translates to CAWSVLASTDTQYF. The whole variable domain, remainder taken from reference TRBV30 and TRBJ2-3, is SQTIHQWPATLVQPVGSPLSLECTVEGTSNPNLYWYRQAAGRGLQLLFYSVGIGQISSEVPQNLSASRPQDRQFILSSKKLLLSDSGFYLCAWSVLASTDTQYFGPGTRLTVL.

This clonotype was detected only a few times. The rearrangement links TRBV14 to TRBJ2-7; 7 bases align to TRBD1. Trimming at V came to 7 bases and at J to 6 bases, leaving 6 bases not matched to a gene. This CDR3 is built from 12 residues. Germline loops: CDR1 SGHDN, CDR2 FVKESK. The CDR3 DNA is TGTGCCAGCAACGACAGGGAAAGCGAGCAGTACTTC. Its translation is CASNDRESEQYF.